A selection of T cell receptor beta chains follows, all from one sample in a study of CD8 T cells in ankylosing spondylitis. TCRdb re-called the 5' RACE reads with MiXCR, one entry per CDR3 protein. The table shows 300,000 to 400,000 distinct CDR3 sequences, with 11% occurring only once. Sequencing was carried out using blood, either unsorted or a sorted T cell fraction (not recorded which). The receptor set was obtained from a female donor with ankylosing spondylitis or in good health (not recorded which). Both conserved end residues are part of each CDR3. The D gene is left open where the match is weak. Clone size is shown for a subset of rows, as once, few, many or a class of expanded clone.

j_call: TRBJ1-5; v_call: TRBV6-1; d_call: NA; clone_size: NA; cdr3_aa: CASSPGRENQPQHF; cdr3_nt: TGTGCCAGCAGCCCCGGGAGGGAGAATCAGCCCCAGCATTTT
j_call: TRBJ1-4; v_call: TRBV7-2; d_call: NA; clone_size: many; cdr3_aa: CASSSGREGEKLFF; cdr3_nt: TGTGCCAGCAGCTCCGGACGGGAAGGGGAAAAACTGTTTTTT
j_call: TRBJ1-3; v_call: TRBV7-9; d_call: NA; clone_size: few; cdr3_aa: CASSLPGGGRSGNTIYF; cdr3_nt: TGTGCCAGCAGCTTGCCAGGCGGGGGCCGCTCTGGAAACACCATATATTTT
j_call: TRBJ2-5; v_call: TRBV7-6; d_call: NA; clone_size: few; cdr3_aa: CASSIAGPFQETQYF; cdr3_nt: TGTGCCAGCAGCATCGCTGGACCCTTCCAAGAGACCCAGTACTTC
j_call: TRBJ2-1; v_call: TRBV29-1; d_call: NA; clone_size: many; cdr3_aa: CSVEDPPTTNEQFF; cdr3_nt: TGCAGCGTTGAAGATCCCCCCACTACGAATGAGCAGTTCTTC
j_call: TRBJ2-1; v_call: TRBV7-2; d_call: TRBD1; clone_size: many; cdr3_aa: CASVTGGYYNEQFF; cdr3_nt: TGTGCCAGCGTAACAGGGGGCTATTACAATGAGCAGTTCTTC
j_call: TRBJ1-2; v_call: TRBV10-3; d_call: NA; clone_size: many; cdr3_aa: CAITPGTLGGYTF; cdr3_nt: TGTGCCATCACCCCGGGGACCCTGGGTGGCTACACCTTC
j_call: TRBJ2-7; v_call: TRBV9; d_call: TRBD2; clone_size: NA; cdr3_aa: CASSVNSGSDEQYF; cdr3_nt: TGTGCCAGCAGCGTTAATAGCGGGAGTGACGAGCAGTACTTC
j_call: TRBJ2-3; v_call: TRBV27; d_call: NA; clone_size: many; cdr3_aa: CASSLRRGSKADTQYF; cdr3_nt: TGTGCCAGCAGTTTGAGAAGGGGGTCTAAAGCAGATACGCAGTATTTT
j_call: TRBJ1-5; v_call: TRBV20-1; d_call: TRBD1; clone_size: many; cdr3_aa: CSARDAGQGGQPQHF; cdr3_nt: TGCAGTGCTAGAGACGCAGGACAGGGAGGTCAGCCCCAGCATTTT
j_call: TRBJ2-3; v_call: TRBV10-3; d_call: TRBD2; clone_size: many; cdr3_aa: CAITRDSGVVDTQYF; cdr3_nt: TGTGCCATCACCCGGGATAGCGGGGTTGTAGATACGCAGTATTTT
j_call: TRBJ2-3; v_call: TRBV30; d_call: TRBD1; clone_size: few; cdr3_aa: CAWTAGGLADTQYF; cdr3_nt: TGTGCCTGGACCGCAGGGGGCTTGGCAGATACGCAGTATTTT
j_call: TRBJ2-2; v_call: TRBV9; d_call: NA; clone_size: many; cdr3_aa: CASSVGNTGELFF; cdr3_nt: TGTGCCAGCAGCGTAGGAAACACCGGGGAGCTGTTTTTT
j_call: TRBJ1-2; v_call: TRBV7-9; d_call: NA; clone_size: few; cdr3_aa: CASSTSHEDGYTF; cdr3_nt: TGTGCCAGCAGCACCTCTCATGAGGATGGCTACACCTTC
j_call: TRBJ2-7; v_call: TRBV5-1; d_call: NA; clone_size: many; cdr3_aa: CASSATASLRAYEQYF; cdr3_nt: TGCGCCAGCAGCGCTACTGCCTCCTTGCGGGCCTACGAGCAGTACTTC
j_call: TRBJ2-7; v_call: TRBV5-1; d_call: NA; clone_size: many; cdr3_aa: CASSSTGHTYEQYF; cdr3_nt: TGCGCCAGCAGCTCTACGGGCCATACCTACGAGCAGTACTTC
j_call: TRBJ1-1; v_call: TRBV10-2; d_call: NA; clone_size: few; cdr3_aa: CASRLGSSTEAFF; cdr3_nt: TGCGCCAGCAGGCTAGGGAGTTCCACTGAAGCTTTCTTT
j_call: TRBJ2-7; v_call: TRBV4-3; d_call: TRBD2; clone_size: many; cdr3_aa: CASSQEAGTSRPYEQYF; cdr3_nt: TGCGCCAGCAGCCAAGAGGCCGGGACTAGCAGGCCCTACGAGCAGTACTTC
j_call: TRBJ1-6; v_call: TRBV27; d_call: NA; clone_size: many; cdr3_aa: CASRTQLPNSPLHF; cdr3_nt: TGTGCCAGCAGGACACAGCTCCCTAACTCACCCCTCCACTTT
j_call: TRBJ1-1; v_call: TRBV18; d_call: NA; clone_size: many; cdr3_aa: CASSPSRVRVTEAFF; cdr3_nt: TGTGCCAGCTCACCTTCAAGGGTAAGGGTGACTGAAGCTTTCTTT
j_call: TRBJ2-7; v_call: TRBV12-3/TRBV12-4; d_call: TRBD1; clone_size: many; cdr3_aa: CASSSGGATYEQYF; cdr3_nt: TGTGCCAGCAGTTCAGGGGGAGCTACCTACGAGCAGTACTTC
j_call: TRBJ1-3; v_call: TRBV7-8; d_call: NA; clone_size: NA; cdr3_aa: CASNHAGRNTIYF; cdr3_nt: TGTGCCAGCAACCACGCGGGGAGAAACACCATATATTTT
j_call: TRBJ2-1; v_call: TRBV20-1; d_call: TRBD1; clone_size: few; cdr3_aa: CSPLGQGDYPEQFF; cdr3_nt: TGCAGCCCGCTAGGACAGGGCGATTACCCTGAGCAGTTCTTC
j_call: TRBJ2-7; v_call: TRBV4-3; d_call: NA; clone_size: many; cdr3_aa: CASSQGWISSDEQYF; cdr3_nt: TGCGCCAGCAGCCAAGGGTGGATCAGTTCGGACGAGCAGTACTTC
j_call: TRBJ1-1; v_call: TRBV29-1; d_call: NA; clone_size: NA; cdr3_aa: CSVGEGSEAFF; cdr3_nt: TGCAGCGTTGGGGAGGGCTCCGAAGCTTTCTTT
j_call: TRBJ2-3; v_call: TRBV20-1; d_call: NA; clone_size: NA; cdr3_aa: CSAASTDTQYF; cdr3_nt: TGCAGTGCCGCTAGCACAGATACGCAGTATTTT
j_call: TRBJ2-3; v_call: TRBV4-2; d_call: NA; clone_size: many; cdr3_aa: CASRNGTGGSSTDTQYF; cdr3_nt: TGTGCCAGCCGCAATGGAACAGGTGGGAGTAGCACAGATACGCAGTATTTT
j_call: TRBJ2-5; v_call: TRBV28; d_call: NA; clone_size: many; cdr3_aa: CASTNWFETQYF; cdr3_nt: TGTGCCAGCACCAATTGGTTCGAGACCCAGTACTTC
j_call: TRBJ1-1; v_call: TRBV5-1; d_call: NA; clone_size: few; cdr3_aa: CASHSGGRTEAFF; cdr3_nt: TGCGCCAGCCACAGCGGGGGGCGGACTGAAGCTTTCTTT